This TCR beta chain was found in a study of control samples from healthy donors and cancer patients. This CDR3 has 13 residues. The germline V and J ends were trimmed by 5 bases and 8 bases, with 13 bases remaining between them. Germline V gene data show CDR1 as SGHTA and CDR2 as FQGTGA. TCRdb's table, derived via immunoSEQ multiplex PCR, lists solely in-frame clones and lacks some. The data contain about 51,000 clones, roughly 86% of them singletons. This rearrangement joins TRBV7-3 to TRBJ1-3; D remains unclear. This receptor was identified in a man aged 50-60 years with head and neck cancer. Sequenced: PBMCs. The DNA of the CDR3 is TGTGCCAGCAGCCAACCCGGGAGTGACACCATATATTTT. Translating gives CASSQPGSDTIYF.